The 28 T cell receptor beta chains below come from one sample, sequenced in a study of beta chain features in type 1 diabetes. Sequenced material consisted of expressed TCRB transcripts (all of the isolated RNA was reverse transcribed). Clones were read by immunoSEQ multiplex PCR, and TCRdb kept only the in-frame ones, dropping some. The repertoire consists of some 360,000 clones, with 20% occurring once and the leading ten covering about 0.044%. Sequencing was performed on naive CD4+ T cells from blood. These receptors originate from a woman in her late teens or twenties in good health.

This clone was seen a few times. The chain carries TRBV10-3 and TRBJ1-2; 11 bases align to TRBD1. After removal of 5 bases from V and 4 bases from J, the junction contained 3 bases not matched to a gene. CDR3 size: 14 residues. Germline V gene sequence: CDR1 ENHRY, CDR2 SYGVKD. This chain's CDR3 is CAISPGTGGYGYTF. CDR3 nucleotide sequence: TGTGCCATCAGTCCCGGGACAGGGGGCTATGGCTACACCTTC.

CDR3: CASSVGGTASYEQYF. Here the CDR3 DNA reads TGTGCCAGCAGCGTAGGCGGGACAGCCTCCTACGAGCAGTACTTC. This rearrangement joins TRBV9 to TRBJ2-7; D might be TRBD1 (7 bases). The V and J ends lost 0 bases and 0 bases respectively, with 10 bases between them. From germline, CDR1 is SGDLS and CDR2 YYNGEE. The CDR3 totals 15 residues.

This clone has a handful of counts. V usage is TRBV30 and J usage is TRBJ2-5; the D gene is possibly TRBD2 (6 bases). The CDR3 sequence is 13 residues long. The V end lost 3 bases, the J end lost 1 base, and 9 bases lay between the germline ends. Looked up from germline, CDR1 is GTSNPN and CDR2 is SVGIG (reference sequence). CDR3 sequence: CAWSRGIQETQYF. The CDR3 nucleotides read TGTGCCTGGAGCCGGGGGATCCAAGAGACCCAGTACTTC.

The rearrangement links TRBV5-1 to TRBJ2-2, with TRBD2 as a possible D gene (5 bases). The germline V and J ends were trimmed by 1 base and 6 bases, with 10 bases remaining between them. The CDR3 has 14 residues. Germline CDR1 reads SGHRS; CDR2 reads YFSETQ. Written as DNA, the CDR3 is TGCGCCAGCAGCTTGAGGTCTAGCCCCGGGGAGCTGTTTTTT. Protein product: CASSLRSSPGELFF.

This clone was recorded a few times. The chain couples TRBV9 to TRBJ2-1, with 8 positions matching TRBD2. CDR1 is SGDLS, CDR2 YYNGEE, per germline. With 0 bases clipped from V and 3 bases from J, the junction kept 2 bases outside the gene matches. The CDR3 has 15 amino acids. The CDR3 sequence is CASSVEREFYNEQFF. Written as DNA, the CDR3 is TGTGCCAGCAGCGTAGAGCGGGAGTTCTACAATGAGCAGTTCTTC.

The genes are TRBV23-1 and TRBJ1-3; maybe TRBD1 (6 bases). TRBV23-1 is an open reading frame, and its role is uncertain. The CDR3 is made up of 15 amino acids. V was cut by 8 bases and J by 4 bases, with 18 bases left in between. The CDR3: CASVTGQKGGNTIYF. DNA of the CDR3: TGCGCCAGCGTGACGGGACAAAAGGGGGGAAACACCATATATTTT.

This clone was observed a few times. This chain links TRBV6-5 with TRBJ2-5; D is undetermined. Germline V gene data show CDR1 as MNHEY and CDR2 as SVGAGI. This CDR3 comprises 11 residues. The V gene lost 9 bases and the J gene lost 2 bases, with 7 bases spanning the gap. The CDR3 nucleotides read TGTGCCAGTACATTTCAAGAGACCCAGTACTTC. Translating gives CASTFQETQYF.

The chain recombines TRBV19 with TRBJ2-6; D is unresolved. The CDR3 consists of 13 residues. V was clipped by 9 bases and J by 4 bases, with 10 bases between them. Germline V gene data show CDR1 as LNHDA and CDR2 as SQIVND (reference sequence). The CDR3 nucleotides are TGTGCCAGCCGAGAGTCCGGGGCCAACGTCCTGACTTTC. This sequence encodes CASRESGANVLTF. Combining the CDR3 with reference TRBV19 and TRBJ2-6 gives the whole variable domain DGGITQSPKYLFRKEGQNVTLSCEQNLNHDAMYWYRQDPGQGLRLIYYSQIVNDFQKGDIAEGYSVSREKKESFPLTVTSAQKNPTAFYLCASRESGANVLTFGAGSRLTVL.

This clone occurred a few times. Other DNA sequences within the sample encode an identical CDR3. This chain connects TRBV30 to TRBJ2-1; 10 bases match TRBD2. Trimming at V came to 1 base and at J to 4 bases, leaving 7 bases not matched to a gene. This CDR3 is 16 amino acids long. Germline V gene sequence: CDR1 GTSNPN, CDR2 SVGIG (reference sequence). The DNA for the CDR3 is TGTGCCTGGAGTGGTCCGGGACTAGCGATTTACAATGAGCAGTTCTTC. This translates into CAWSGPGLAIYNEQFF.

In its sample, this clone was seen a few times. Written as DNA, the CDR3 is TGTGCCAGCAGTCTAGACAGGGTTCCAGATACGCAGTATTTT. Its protein is CASSLDRVPDTQYF. The chain employs TRBV11-1 and TRBJ2-3; 7 bases are shared with TRBD1. CDR1 and CDR2 from the germline V gene are SGHAT and FQDESV (reference sequence). The CDR3 has 14 amino acids. Trimming took 6 bases from V and 4 from J; bases not matched to a gene: 7.

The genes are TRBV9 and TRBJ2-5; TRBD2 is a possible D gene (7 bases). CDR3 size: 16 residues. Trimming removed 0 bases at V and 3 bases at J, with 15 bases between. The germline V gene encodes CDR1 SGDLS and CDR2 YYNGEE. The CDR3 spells CASSVAPRGGEETQYF. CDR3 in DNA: TGTGCCAGCAGCGTAGCCCCGAGGGGGGGGGAAGAGACCCAGTACTTC.

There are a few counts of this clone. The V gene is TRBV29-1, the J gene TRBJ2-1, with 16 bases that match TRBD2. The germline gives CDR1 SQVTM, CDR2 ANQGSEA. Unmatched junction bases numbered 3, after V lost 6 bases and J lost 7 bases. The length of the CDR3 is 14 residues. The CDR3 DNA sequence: TGCAGCGTCGCGGGACTAGCGGGGGGGAATGAGCAGTTCTTC. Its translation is CSVAGLAGGNEQFF.

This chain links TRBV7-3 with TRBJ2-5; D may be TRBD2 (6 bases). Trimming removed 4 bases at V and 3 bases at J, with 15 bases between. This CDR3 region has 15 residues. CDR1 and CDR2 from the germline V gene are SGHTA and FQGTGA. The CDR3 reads CASSSPRLGEETQYF. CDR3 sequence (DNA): TGTGCCAGCAGCTCCCCTCGACTAGGGGAAGAGACCCAGTACTTC.

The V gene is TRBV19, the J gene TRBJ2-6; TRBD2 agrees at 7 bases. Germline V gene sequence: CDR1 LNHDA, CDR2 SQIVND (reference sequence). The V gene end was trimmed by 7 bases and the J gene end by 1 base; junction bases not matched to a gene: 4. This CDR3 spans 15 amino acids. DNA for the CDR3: TGTGCCAGTACCTTGGGGGGGTCTGGGGCCAACGTCCTGACTTTC. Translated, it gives CASTLGGSGANVLTF.

The CDR3 nucleotides read TGTGCCAGCTTCCGGACAGGGGCACACACTGAAGCTTTCTTT. Protein: CASFRTGAHTEAFF. The gene calls are TRBV7-2 and TRBJ1-1; TRBD1 agrees at 9 bases. The CDR3 spans 14 residues. CDR1 and CDR2 (germline): SGHTA, FQGNSA. V lost 8 bases and J lost 3; bases outside the gene matches: 7.

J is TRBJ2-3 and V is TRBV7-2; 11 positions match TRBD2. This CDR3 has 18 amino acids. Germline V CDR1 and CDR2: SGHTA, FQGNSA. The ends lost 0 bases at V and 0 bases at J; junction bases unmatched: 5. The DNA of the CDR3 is TGTGCCAGCAGCTTAGCGATACTAGCGGGGGCTAGCACAGATACGCAGTATTTT. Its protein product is CASSLAILAGASTDTQYF. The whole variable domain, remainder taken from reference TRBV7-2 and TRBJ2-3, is GAGVSQSPSNKVTEKGKDVELRCDPISGHTALYWYRQSLGQGLEFLIYFQGNSAPDKSGLPSDRFSAERTGGSVSTLTIQRTQQEDSAVYLCASSLAILAGASTDTQYFGPGTRLTVL.

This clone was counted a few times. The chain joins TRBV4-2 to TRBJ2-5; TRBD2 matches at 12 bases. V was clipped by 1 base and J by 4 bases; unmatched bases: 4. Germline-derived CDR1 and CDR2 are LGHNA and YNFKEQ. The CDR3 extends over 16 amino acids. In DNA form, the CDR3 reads TGTGCCAGCAGCCAAGTACCGGGACTAGCGGGAGAGACCCAGTACTTC. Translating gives CASSQVPGLAGETQYF.

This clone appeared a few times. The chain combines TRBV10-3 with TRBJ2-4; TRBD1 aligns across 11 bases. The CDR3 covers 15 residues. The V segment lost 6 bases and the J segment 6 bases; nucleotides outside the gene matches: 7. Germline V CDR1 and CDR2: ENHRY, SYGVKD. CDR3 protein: CAISLGQGAGNIQYF. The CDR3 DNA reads TGTGCCATCAGCCTAGGACAGGGGGCGGGAAACATTCAGTACTTC.

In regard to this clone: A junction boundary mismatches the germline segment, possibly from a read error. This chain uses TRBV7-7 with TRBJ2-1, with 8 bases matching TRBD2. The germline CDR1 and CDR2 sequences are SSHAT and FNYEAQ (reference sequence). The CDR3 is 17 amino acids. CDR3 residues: CASSRTSPERLHNEQFF. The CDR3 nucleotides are TGTGCTAGCAGCCGGACTAGCCCTGAGCGCCTACACAATGAGCAGTTCTTC.

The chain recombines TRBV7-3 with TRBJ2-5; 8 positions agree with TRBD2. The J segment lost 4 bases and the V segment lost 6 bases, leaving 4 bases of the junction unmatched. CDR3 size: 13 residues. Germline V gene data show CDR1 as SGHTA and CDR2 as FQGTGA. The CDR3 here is CASRPTSGETQYF. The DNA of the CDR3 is TGTGCCAGCAGACCTACTAGCGGAGAGACCCAGTACTTC.

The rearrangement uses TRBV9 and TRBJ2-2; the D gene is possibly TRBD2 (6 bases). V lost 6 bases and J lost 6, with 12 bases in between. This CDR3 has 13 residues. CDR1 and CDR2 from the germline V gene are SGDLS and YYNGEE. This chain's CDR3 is CASNLWGAGELFF. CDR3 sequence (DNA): TGTGCCAGCAATCTATGGGGGGCCGGGGAGCTGTTTTTT.

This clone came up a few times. The CDR3 here is CASSPDRVLAKNIQYF. The CDR3 DNA is TGTGCCAGCAGCCCGGACAGGGTGTTGGCCAAAAACATTCAGTACTTC. This rearrangement joins TRBV5-4 to TRBJ2-4; the match to TRBD1 covers 8 bases. This CDR3 region has 16 residues. V lost 4 bases, J lost 1 base, and 7 bases stayed unmatched. Germline values: CDR1 SGHNT, CDR2 YYREEE (reference sequence).

CDR3 loop: CASSVTGGRNYGYTF. The CDR3 DNA reads TGTGCCAGCAGTGTAACGGGGGGGCGAAACTATGGCTACACCTTC. V and J are TRBV2 and TRBJ1-2, with D tentatively TRBD1 (6 bases). The V and J ends lost 4 bases and 2 bases respectively, with 14 bases between them. Per the germline V gene, CDR1 is SNHLY and CDR2 is FYNNEI. The CDR3 runs to 15 residues.

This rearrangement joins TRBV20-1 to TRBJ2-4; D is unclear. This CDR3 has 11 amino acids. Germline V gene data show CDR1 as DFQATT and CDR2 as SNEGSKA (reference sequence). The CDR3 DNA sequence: TGCAGCCGTAGCTCCAAAAACATTCAGTACTTC. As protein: CSRSSKNIQYF.

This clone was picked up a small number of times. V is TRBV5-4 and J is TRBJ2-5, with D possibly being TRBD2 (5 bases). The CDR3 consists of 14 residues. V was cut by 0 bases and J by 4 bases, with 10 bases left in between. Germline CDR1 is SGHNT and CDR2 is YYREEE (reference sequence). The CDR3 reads CASSLVRAGETQYF. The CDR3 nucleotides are TGTGCCAGCAGCTTGGTGAGGGCGGGAGAGACCCAGTACTTC.

CDR3 protein: CASSQEASGGSTDTQYF. DNA for the CDR3: TGCGCCAGCAGCCAAGAGGCTAGCGGGGGGAGCACAGATACGCAGTATTTT. V gene TRBV4-3 combines with J gene TRBJ2-3, with 11 bases identical to TRBD2. V dropped 0 bases and J dropped 0; count of bases not matched to a gene: 2. CDR3 length: 17 amino acids. The V gene's germline CDR1 is LGHNA and CDR2 YSLEER.

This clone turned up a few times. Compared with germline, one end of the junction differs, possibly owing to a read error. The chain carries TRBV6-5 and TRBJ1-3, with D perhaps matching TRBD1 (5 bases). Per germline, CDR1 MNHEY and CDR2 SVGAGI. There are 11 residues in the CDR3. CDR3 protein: CASSDAGTEVF. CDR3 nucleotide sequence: TGTGCCAGCAGTGACGCCGGGACTGAGGTCTTT.

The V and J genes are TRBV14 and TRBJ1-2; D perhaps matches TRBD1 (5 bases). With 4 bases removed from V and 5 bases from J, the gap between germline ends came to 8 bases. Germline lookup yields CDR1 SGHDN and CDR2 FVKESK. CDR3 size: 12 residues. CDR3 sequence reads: CASSPGGYGYTF. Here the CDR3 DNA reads TGTGCCAGCAGCCCGGGGGGTTATGGCTACACCTTC.